This T cell receptor beta chain was obtained from a study of T cell repertoires in cytomegalovirus infection. With regard to this clonotype: Its specificity is unknown.

Study-level points and caveats: Ex vivo, HLA-C-restricted CMV-specific TCR beta clonotypes prevailed over the rest of the response.

Each CDR3 protein gets one entry after TCRdb re-called the reads with MiXCR. The repertoire holds around 340,000 distinct CDR3 sequences, 25% to 35% seen once, with roughly 20% in the top ten. This clonotype was obtained from a human donor in good health (CMV status not recorded). Some clones in this sample may be carry-over from other donors' samples. Material: cultured PBMCs, obtained from culture after CMV antigen stimulation.

The CDR3 nucleotides read TGTGCCAGCAGCTTAGCGGGGCAAGGGGCCCCAAGCTCTGGGGCCAACGTCCTGACTTTC. It is translated as CASSLAGQGAPSSGANVLTF. This chain connects TRBV11-2 to TRBJ2-6; TRBD1 or TRBD2 may be the D gene (5 bases each). The germline V gene has CDR1 SGHAT and CDR2 FQNNGV. The CDR3 runs 20 residues. Trimming took 1 base from V and 0 from J, leaving 19 bases between them.